These 20 T cell receptor beta chains were all obtained from the same sample, sequenced in a study of T cells in Graves' hyperthyroidism and ophthalmopathy (dated by TCRdb to the late 2010s). The method was multiplex PCR. The data were produced on an Illumina HiSeq 2000. TCR beta CDR3 regions were amplified from RNA transcripts. The TCR CDR3 was subjected to a first round of RT-PCR using the HTBI primer set and the Qiagen OneStep RT-PCR kit. The public reads were reprocessed in TCRdb via fastp at Q25 and MiXCR, keeping in-frame beta chains. One record per CDR3 amino acid sequence lists the most common genes and DNA. Here the sample has some 200,000 distinct CDR3 sequences; roughly 15% occur a single time. Jointly, the top ten make up roughly 53% of the sample. The sequencing sample was made of blood. The receptor source for this set is a man aged 50-60 years with Graves' hyperthyroidism.

Many counts were recorded for this clonotype. J is TRBJ2-7 and V is TRBV11-1; D not certain. Germline loops: CDR1 SGHAT, CDR2 FQDESV (reference sequence). CDR3 size: 14 residues. V was shortened by 2 bases and J by 0 bases, with 8 bases between the two germline ends. For the CDR3, the DNA is TGTGCCAGCAGCTTATTGCGGAGCTCCTACGAGCAGTACTTC. Translating gives CASSLLRSSYEQYF.

A word on this clonotype: The junction does not match germline at one end; this may be a read error. The chain links TRBV5-1 to TRBJ2-7; D is possibly TRBD2 (6 bases). Germline assignment: CDR1 SGHRS and CDR2 YFSETQ. This CDR3 comprises 14 residues. This CDR3 reads CASSPSLAPYEQYF. The CDR3 coding sequence is TGTGCCAGCAGCCCCTCTCTAGCGCCGTACGAGCAGTACTTC. The full variable domain, with the rest looked up from reference TRBV5-1 and TRBJ2-7, is KAGVTQTPRYLIKTRGQQVTLSCSPISGHRSVSWYQQTPGQGLQFLFEYFSETQRNKGNFPGRFSGRQFSNSRSEMNVSTLELGDSALYLCASSPSLAPYEQYFGPGTRLTVT.

Ten or more counts support this clonotype. This chain joins TRBV28 and TRBJ2-3; no reliable D call. The V and J ends lost 2 bases and 4 bases respectively, with 4 bases between them. Germline loops: CDR1 MDHEN, CDR2 SYDVKM. The CDR3 is 12 amino acids. The CDR3 DNA reads as TGTGCCAGCAGTTTAGGGCCAGATACGCAGTATTTT. Its translation is CASSLGPDTQYF.

This clonotype was picked up one time. The CDR3 is CASRRGPEKYNSPLHF. The CDR3 region has the DNA TGTGCCAGCAGAAGAGGACCGGAAAAATATAATTCACCCCTCCACTTT. The genes are TRBV12-3 or TRBV12-4 and TRBJ1-6; no reliable D call. There are 16 residues in the CDR3. Trimming stripped 6 bases from V and 4 bases from J, with 16 bases between.

The sample holds many counts of this clonotype. The V gene is TRBV7-2, the J gene TRBJ2-2, with D hard to call. Deletions cut 3 bases from V and 4 bases from J, with 6 bases between. The germline V gene encodes CDR1 SGHTA and CDR2 FQGNSA. The CDR3 is 13 residues long. The CDR3 DNA reads as TGTGCCAGCAGCTTCGCCTTCACCGGGGAGCTGTTTTTT. This codes for CASSFAFTGELFF.

Details on this clonotype: This may be a read error: a much more frequent sequence differs by one nucleotide. The CDR3: CASSPIAGMAYGQYF. As DNA, the CDR3 is TGTGCCAGCAGCCCTATAGCGGGGATGGCCTACGGGCAGTACTTC. The rearrangement joins TRBV7-2 to TRBJ2-7, with 8 positions matching TRBD2. This CDR3 spans 15 amino acids. CDR1 is SGHTA, CDR2 FQGNSA, per germline.

The V gene is TRBV19, the J gene TRBJ2-5; D not resolved. Trimming removed 5 bases from V and 4 bases from J, with 17 bases in between. CDR3 length: 15 amino acids. CDR1 is LNHDA, CDR2 SQIVND, per germline (reference sequence). In nucleotides, the CDR3 is TGTGCCAGTAGTCGCGGACCCAACAGTCTAGAGACCCAGTACTTC. This encodes CASSRGPNSLETQYF.

Of note for this clonotype: Given a much more abundant clone one base away, this may be a read error. J is TRBJ1-1 and V is TRBV12-3 or TRBV12-4; the D is unclear. CDR3 length: 12 amino acids. The CDR3 DNA sequence: TGTGCCTGCAGTTTCGGCTTCCACGGCGCTTTCTTT. It codes for CACSFGFHGAFF.

The sample holds many counts of this clonotype. The V and J genes are TRBV28 and TRBJ2-3; 13 bases fit TRBD2. The germline CDR1 and CDR2 sequences are MDHEN and SYDVKM. The J segment lost 4 bases and the V segment lost 2 bases, leaving 9 bases of the junction unmatched. The CDR3 is made up of 18 amino acids. CDR3 bases: TGTGCCAGCAGTTTACGCCATACTAGCGGGAGGGTCCCAGATACGCAGTATTTT. Protein product: CASSLRHTSGRVPDTQYF.

This clonotype was seen at least ten times. V is TRBV6-1 and J is TRBJ2-3; D is unclear. V lost 10 bases and J 3 bases, leaving 14 bases between the germline ends. Germline V lookup: CDR1 MNHNS, CDR2 SASEGT. This CDR3 spans 13 amino acids. The CDR3 nucleotides read TGTGCCACCCTTACGGTCCGTACAGATACGCAGTATTTT. This gives the protein CATLTVRTDTQYF.

A few counts support this clonotype. The CDR3 here is CASSRSRGSSEKLFF. Here the CDR3 DNA reads TGTGCCAGCAGCCGCTCTAGGGGGAGTTCTGAAAAACTGTTTTTT. V usage is TRBV12-3 or TRBV12-4 and J usage is TRBJ1-4; maybe TRBD1 (6 bases). There are 15 residues in the CDR3. Trimming removed 6 bases at V and 7 bases at J, with 18 bases between.

This clonotype was recorded a few times. CDR3 amino acids: CASSPTQGLINEQFF. The CDR3 DNA sequence: TGTGCCAGCTCACCAACGCAGGGGCTCATCAATGAGCAGTTCTTC. The rearrangement joins TRBV18 to TRBJ2-1; maybe TRBD1 (6 bases). CDR1 is KGHSH, CDR2 LQKENI, per germline. V gave up 2 bases and J gave up 6 bases, with 14 bases separating them. The CDR3 is made up of 15 amino acids.

A note on this clonotype: Lacking the conserved final phenylalanine or tryptophan, this CDR3 likely reflects a read error. The chain's CDR3 is CASSQYQGHTGAFL. CDR3 nucleotides: TGTGCCAGCAGTCAGTATCAAGGGCACACTGGAGCTTTCCTT. The chain employs TRBV27 and TRBJ1-1; D gene uncertain. This CDR3 has 14 amino acids. In germline, CDR1 is MNHEY, CDR2 SMNVEV (reference sequence).

The table lists this clonotype with many counts. The chain is built from TRBV7-2 and TRBJ2-7, with D perhaps TRBD2 (5 bases). V lost 5 bases, J lost 4 bases, and 12 bases lay in between. This CDR3 is built from 13 residues. In germline, CDR1 is SGHTA, CDR2 FQGNSA. This chain's CDR3 is CASSPLTSYEQYF. DNA of the CDR3: TGTGCCAGCAGCCCCCTTACTAGTTACGAGCAGTACTTC.

The chain joins TRBV6-1 to TRBJ2-2; D is ambiguous. Trimming shortened V by 6 bases and J by 8 bases, and 16 bases separated the two germline ends. The germline CDR1 and CDR2 sequences are MNHNS and SASEGT. This CDR3 is 14 amino acids long. The CDR3 nucleotides are TGTGCCAGCAGGTTCCGGACGACCTGGGGGGAGCTGTTTTTT. This sequence encodes CASRFRTTWGELFF.

This clonotype came up many times. The CDR3 here is CSVETDRGSYEQYF. CDR3 nucleotide sequence: TGCAGCGTTGAGACGGACAGGGGATCCTACGAGCAGTACTTC. V is TRBV29-1 and J is TRBJ2-7, with 9 bases fitting TRBD1. V gave up 3 bases and J gave up 1 base; unmatched junction bases: 4. CDR3 length: 14 amino acids. Per the germline V gene, CDR1 is SQVTM and CDR2 is ANQGSEA.

Note on this clonotype: Being one base from a much bigger clone, this may be a read error. The chain links TRBV7-9 to TRBJ2-3, with 8 bases that match TRBD1. The CDR3 runs 14 residues. Germline V gene sequence: CDR1 SEHNR, CDR2 FQNEAQ (reference sequence). The CDR3 here is CASSDGQGKDMQYF. CDR3 nucleotides: TGTGCCAGCAGCGATGGACAGGGAAAAGATATGCAGTATTTT.

This clonotype was recorded at least ten times. The rearrangement links TRBV7-8 to TRBJ2-5; D uncertain. CDR3 length: 15 amino acids. Trimming pared 1 base from V and 4 bases from J, leaving 13 bases between. The V gene's germline CDR1 is SGHVS and CDR2 FQNEAQ. This chain's CDR3 is CASSLGRSRGETQYF. The CDR3 DNA is TGTGCCAGCAGCTTAGGGAGATCCCGAGGAGAGACCCAGTACTTC. The entire variable domain, with the rest obtained from reference TRBV7-8 and TRBJ2-5, is as follows: GAGVSQSPRYKVAKRGQDVALRCDPISGHVSLFWYQQALGQGPEFLTYFQNEAQLDKSGLPSDRFFAERPEGSVSTLKIQRTQQEDSAVYLCASSLGRSRGETQYFGPGTRLLVL.

This clonotype was detected ten times or more. This chain uses TRBV6-6 with TRBJ1-1, with 7 positions matching TRBD1. Germline CDR1 and CDR2: MNHNY and SVGAGI (reference sequence). The CDR3 length is 14 residues. With V trimmed by 2 bases and J by 4 bases, 4 bases remained unmatched. DNA for the CDR3: TGTGCCAGCAGTTACGGGCAGGGGGGCACTGAAGCTTTCTTT. Translation: CASSYGQGGTEAFF.

This clonotype showed up many times. For the CDR3, the DNA is TGTGCCAGCAGCGGACTGGATAGCAATCAGCCCCAGCATTTT. Protein product: CASSGLDSNQPQHF. The J gene is TRBJ1-5, the V gene TRBV28, with unresolved D. In germline, CDR1 is MDHEN, CDR2 SYDVKM. The V end was cut by 6 bases, the J end by 0 bases, with 9 bases between. The CDR3 length is 14 residues.